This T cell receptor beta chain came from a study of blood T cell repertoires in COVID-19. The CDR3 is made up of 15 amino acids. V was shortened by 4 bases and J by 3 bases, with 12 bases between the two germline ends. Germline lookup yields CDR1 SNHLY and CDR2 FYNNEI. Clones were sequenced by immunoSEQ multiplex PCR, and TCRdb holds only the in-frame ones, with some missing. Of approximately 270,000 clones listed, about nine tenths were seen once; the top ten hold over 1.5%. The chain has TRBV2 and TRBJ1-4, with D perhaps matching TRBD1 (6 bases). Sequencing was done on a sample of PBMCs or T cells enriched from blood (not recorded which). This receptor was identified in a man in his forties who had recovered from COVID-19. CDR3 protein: CASSVQGSANEKLFF. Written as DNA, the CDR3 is TGTGCCAGCAGTGTACAGGGATCGGCTAATGAAAAACTGTTTTTT.